The 8 T cell receptor beta chains in this list originate from one sample, sequenced in a study of blood T cell repertoires in COVID-19. Clones were sequenced by immunoSEQ multiplex PCR, and TCRdb holds only the in-frame ones, with some missing. The sample has around 120,000 clones; approximately 90% are singletons. The sequenced material came from peripheral blood. All receptors derive from a human donor in a cohort sampled during active COVID-19.

The chain employs TRBV18 and TRBJ1-6, with 10 bases lining up with TRBD1. Germline V gene data show CDR1 as KGHSH and CDR2 as LQKENI. The CDR3 extends over 14 amino acids. Trimming cost V 3 bases and J 9 bases; bases outside gene matches: 2. CDR3 residues: CASSPDRGSSPLHF. The CDR3 coding sequence is TGTGCCAGCTCACCGGACAGGGGGTCTTCACCCCTCCACTTT.

The chain recombines TRBV7-6 with TRBJ1-2, with unresolved D. The V gene's germline CDR1 is SGHVS and CDR2 FNYEAQ. Trimming took 1 base from V and 2 from J, leaving 17 bases between them. This CDR3 region has 17 residues. The CDR3 DNA reads as TGTGCCAGCAGCTTAGGGAGAGTCGCAGATACAAACTATGGCTACACCTTC. Translating it yields CASSLGRVADTNYGYTF. Combining the CDR3 with reference TRBV7-6 and TRBJ1-2 gives the whole variable domain GAGVSQSPRYKVTKRGQDVALRCDPISGHVSLYWYRQALGQGPEFLTYFNYEAQQDKSGLPNDRFSAERPEGSISTLTIQRTEQRDSAMYRCASSLGRVADTNYGYTFGSGTRLTVV.

The DNA of the CDR3 is TGTGCCATCTCTGTTGGGGGACTAGCTTGTTCGAGTGGATCCTACGAGCAGTACTTC. Protein sequence: CAISVGGLACSSGSYEQYF. The chain has TRBV10-3 and TRBJ2-7; TRBD2 matches 9 bases. CDR3 size: 19 residues. In germline, CDR1 is ENHRY, CDR2 SYGVKD. With V trimmed by 8 bases and J by 1 base, 21 bases remained unmatched.

The CDR3 reads CAIRTPWTSGGDEQFF. In DNA, the CDR3 is TGTGCCATCAGGACGCCCTGGACTAGCGGGGGGGATGAGCAGTTCTTC. This sequence joins TRBV10-3 and TRBJ2-1; TRBD2 matches 15 bases. The CDR3 covers 16 residues. Looked up from germline, CDR1 is ENHRY and CDR2 is SYGVKD. J gave up 8 bases and V 6 bases, and 8 bases lay outside the gene matches.

The chain uses TRBV4-1 and TRBJ2-7, with 13 nucleotides matching TRBD2. CDR1 and CDR2 from the germline V gene are MGHRA and YSYEKL. The CDR3 runs 18 residues. V dropped 0 bases and J dropped 5; count of bases not matched to a gene: 10. CDR3 protein: CASSQEGLAGFNRDEQYF. CDR3 nucleotide sequence: TGCGCCAGCAGCCAAGAGGGACTAGCGGGATTCAATCGCGACGAGCAGTACTTC.

V and J are TRBV5-1 and TRBJ2-5, with D possibly TRBD1 on 5 matching bases. Germline V gives CDR1 SGHRS, CDR2 YFSETQ. V was trimmed by 1 base and J by 3 bases, leaving 19 bases between them. CDR3 length: 17 amino acids. The CDR3 loop reads CASSLPGFRIQEETQYF. The CDR3 DNA follows: TGCGCCAGCAGCTTGCCGGGCTTTCGTATACAGGAAGAGACCCAGTACTTC.

CDR3 protein: CSVSTSGGGNEQFF. CDR3 bases: TGCAGCGTCTCCACTAGCGGGGGAGGGAATGAGCAGTTCTTC. This rearrangement joins TRBV29-1 to TRBJ2-1, with 11 bases matching TRBD2. This CDR3 contains 14 residues. Losses at the gene ends were 6 bases for V and 7 bases for J; bases not matched to a gene: 8. The germline V gene encodes CDR1 SQVTM and CDR2 ANQGSEA.

This rearrangement joins TRBV7-9 to TRBJ2-2; a possible D gene is TRBD2 (6 bases). Trimming removed 5 bases from V and 4 bases from J, with 23 bases in between. This CDR3 has 18 amino acids. Germline V gene lookup returns CDR1 SEHNR and CDR2 FQNEAQ (reference sequence). The CDR3 here is CASSARAPGTGITGELFF. The CDR3 DNA is TGTGCCAGCAGCGCTAGGGCGCCCGGGACTGGTATCACCGGGGAGCTGTTTTTT.